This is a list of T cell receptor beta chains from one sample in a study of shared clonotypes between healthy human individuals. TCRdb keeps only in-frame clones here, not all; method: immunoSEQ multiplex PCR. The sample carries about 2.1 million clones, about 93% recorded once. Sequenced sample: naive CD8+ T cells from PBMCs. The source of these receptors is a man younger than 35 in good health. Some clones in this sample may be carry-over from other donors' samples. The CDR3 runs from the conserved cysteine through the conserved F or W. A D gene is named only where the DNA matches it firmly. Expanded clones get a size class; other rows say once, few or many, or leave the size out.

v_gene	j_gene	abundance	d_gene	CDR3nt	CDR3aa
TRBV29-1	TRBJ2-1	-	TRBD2	TGCAGCTCCTTCGGACTAGCGGGAGTGGGGACCTACAATGAGCAGTTCTTC	CSSFGLAGVGTYNEQFF
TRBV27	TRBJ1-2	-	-	TGTGCCAGCAGTTTATTTGGCCGGGGAGTGGGTTATGGCTACACCTTC	CASSLFGRGVGYGYTF
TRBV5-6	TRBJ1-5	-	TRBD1	TGTGCCAGCAGCATCGGGACAGCTCGACCCCAGCATTTT	CASSIGTARPQHF
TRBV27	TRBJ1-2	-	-	TGTGCCAGCAGTTTATTGGGCCCCCCTAACTATGGCTACACCTTC	CASSLLGPPNYGYTF
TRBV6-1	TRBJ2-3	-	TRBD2	TGTGCCAGCAGTGAAGTCGGGGGAGGGTACACAGATACGCAGTATTTT	CASSEVGGGYTDTQYF
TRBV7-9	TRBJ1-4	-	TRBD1	TGTGCCAGCAGCTTTGTCAGGGGGCGGGAAAAACTGTTTTTT	CASSFVRGREKLFF
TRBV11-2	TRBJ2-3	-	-	TGTGCCAGCAGCTTAACAGCTCCTAGCACAGATACGCAGTATTTT	CASSLTAPSTDTQYF
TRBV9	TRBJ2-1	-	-	TGTGCCAGCAGCGTAGACCTCTCGATGGGGCGGTACAATGAGCAGTTCTTC	CASSVDLSMGRYNEQFF
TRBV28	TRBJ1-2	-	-	TGTGCCAGCAGTTCAACAATCCGACAGGTAGTCAATGGCTACACCTTC	CASSSTIRQVVNGYTF
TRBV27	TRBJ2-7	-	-	TGTGCCAGCAGTTGGGGCAGGGGTTCCGAGCAGTACTTC	CASSWGRGSEQYF
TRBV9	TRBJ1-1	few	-	TGTGCCAGCAGCGTTGACAGTGGGAACACTGAAGCTTTCTTT	CASSVDSGNTEAFF
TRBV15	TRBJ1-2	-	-	TGTGCCACCAGCGCAGGGGATAACTATGGCTACACCTTC	CATSAGDNYGYTF
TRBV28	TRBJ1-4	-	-	TGTGCCAGCAGTTCCTCGGGGCCAATTAATGAAAAACTGTTTTTT	CASSSSGPINEKLFF
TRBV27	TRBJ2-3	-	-	TGTGCCAGCAGTTTGGCGGGGCTCACAGATACGCAGTATTTT	CASSLAGLTDTQYF
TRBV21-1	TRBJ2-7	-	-	TGTGCCAGCAGCAAAGGAGATAGCGGGAGATTATACGAGCAGTACTTC	CASSKGDSGRLYEQYF
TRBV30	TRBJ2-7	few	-	TGTGCCTGGAGTGTAGGGGGGACAGCCTACGAGCAGTACTTC	CAWSVGGTAYEQYF
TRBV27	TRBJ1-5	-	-	TGTGCCAGCAGCTGGGGACCGGGCAATCAGCCCCAGCATTTT	CASSWGPGNQPQHF
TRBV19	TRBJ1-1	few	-	TGTGCCAGTAGTATAGGGGGACAAGAGAACACTGAAGCTTTCTTT	CASSIGGQENTEAFF
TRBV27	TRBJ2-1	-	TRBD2	TGTGCCAGCAGTACCCTACTAGCGGGAGAGGCGGATGAGCAGTTCTTC	CASSTLLAGEADEQFF
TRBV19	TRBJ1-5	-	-	TGTGCCAGTAGTATCATGGAAGGGCTCTGGAGCAATCAGCCCCAGCATTTT	CASSIMEGLWSNQPQHF
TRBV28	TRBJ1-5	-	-	TGTGCCAGCAGTTTATATCCAGGGAGGGACAATCAGCCCCAGCATTTT	CASSLYPGRDNQPQHF
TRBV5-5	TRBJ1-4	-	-	TGTGCCAGCAGCTTGAGGGGGATGGTTAATGAAAAACTGTTTTTT	CASSLRGMVNEKLFF
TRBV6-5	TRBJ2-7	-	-	TGTGCCAGCAGTTACTCGATACTAGCCGCGGCCTACGAGCAGTACTTC	CASSYSILAAAYEQYF
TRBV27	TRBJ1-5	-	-	TGTGCCAGCATGAGCAGGGATGGCAATCAGCCCCAGCATTTT	CASMSRDGNQPQHF
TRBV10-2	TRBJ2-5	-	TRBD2	TGCGCCAGTGGGGGCGGGGGGGAGACCCAGTACTTC	CASGGGGETQYF
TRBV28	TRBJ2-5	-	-	TGTGCCAGCAGTTTATACGGGTTGAACCAAGAGACCCAGTACTTC	CASSLYGLNQETQYF
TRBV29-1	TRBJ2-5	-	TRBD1	TGCAGCGTTGAAGGTGGACAGGCCAAAGGAGAGACCCAGTACTTC	CSVEGGQAKGETQYF
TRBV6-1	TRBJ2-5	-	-	TGTGCCAGCAGTGAGTTGTTGGACCAGTACTTC	CASSELLDQYF
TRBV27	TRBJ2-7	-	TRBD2	TGTGCCAGCACACTCGGGGGGATTAACTCCTACGAGCAGTACTTC	CASTLGGINSYEQYF
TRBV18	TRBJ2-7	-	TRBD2	TGTGCCAGCTCTCCAAATAGCGGGATATTCTACGAGCAGTACTTC	CASSPNSGIFYEQYF
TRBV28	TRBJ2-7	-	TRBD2	TGTGCCAGCAGTTTCTCCGCGAACTCTAGCGGGAGCAGATACGAGCAGTACTTC	CASSFSANSSGSRYEQYF
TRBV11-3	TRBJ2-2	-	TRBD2	TGTGCCAGCAGCCCACGGACTAGCGGGAGCACCGGGGAGCTGTTTTTT	CASSPRTSGSTGELFF
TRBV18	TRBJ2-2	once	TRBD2	TGTGCCAGCTCACCGTTGACTAGCGGGACCACCGGGGAGCTGTTTTTT	CASSPLTSGTTGELFF
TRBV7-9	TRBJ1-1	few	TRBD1	TGTGCCAGCAGCCCCCGGGACAGGGCGAACACTGAAGCTTTCTTT	CASSPRDRANTEAFF
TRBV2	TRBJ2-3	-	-	TGTGCCAGCAGTGATCGACTAGACACAGATACGCAGTATTTT	CASSDRLDTDTQYF
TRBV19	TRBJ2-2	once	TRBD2	TGTGCCAGTAGTATAGGGCGGGAGCACACCGGGGAGCTGTTTTTT	CASSIGREHTGELFF